The source of this T cell receptor beta chain is a study of blood T cell repertoires in COVID-19. The CDR3 is 15 residues long. With V trimmed by 3 bases and J by 2 bases, 4 bases remained unmatched. From germline, CDR1 is KGHSH and CDR2 LQKENI. In the authors' workflow: For nucleated cells, counts were estimated from reference gene primer amplification. Generated by immunoSEQ multiplex PCR, the TCRdb table keeps only in-frame clones and is missing some. From that table come the V and J calls and clone size; the DNA was used to work out D and trimming. The data show approximately 470,000 clones, with 75% to 90% seen just once and roughly 0.7% held by the top ten. The study recruited people aged roughly 18 to 100 years across 24 US areas. Cohorts were based on clinical histories the participants reported. Two negative PCRs, clearance, or symptom resolution had been documented for recovered Cohort 3 donors.

The clonotype was recovered from a woman younger than 35 who had recovered from COVID-19. What was sequenced was PBMCs or T cells enriched from blood (not recorded which). The genes are TRBV18 and TRBJ1-1; 9 bases match TRBD1. CDR3 nucleotides: TGTGCCAGCTCACCGCGGGGACAGGGTAACACTGAAGCTTTCTTT. Translated: CASSPRGQGNTEAFF.